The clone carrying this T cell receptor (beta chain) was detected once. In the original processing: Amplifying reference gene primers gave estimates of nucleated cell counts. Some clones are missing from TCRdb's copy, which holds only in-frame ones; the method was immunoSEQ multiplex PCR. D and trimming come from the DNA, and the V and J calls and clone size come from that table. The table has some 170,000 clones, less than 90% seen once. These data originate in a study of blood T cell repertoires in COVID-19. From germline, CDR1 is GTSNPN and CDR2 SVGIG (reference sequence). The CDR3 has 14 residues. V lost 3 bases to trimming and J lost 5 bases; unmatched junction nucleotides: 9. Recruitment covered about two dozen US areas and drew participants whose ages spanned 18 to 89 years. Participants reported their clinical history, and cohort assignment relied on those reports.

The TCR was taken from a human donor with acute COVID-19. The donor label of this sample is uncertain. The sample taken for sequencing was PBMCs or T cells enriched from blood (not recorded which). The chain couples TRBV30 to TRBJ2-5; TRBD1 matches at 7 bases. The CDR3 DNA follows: TGTGCCTGGAGGATAACAGGGGCGCGGGAGACCCAGTACTTC. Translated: CAWRITGARETQYF.